The rows below give T cell receptor beta chains drawn from one sample of a study of cytomegalovirus exposure and HLA in healthy donors. The data were produced by immunoSEQ multiplex PCR, yet TCRdb's version contains in-frame clones alone and is incomplete. The sample contains some 120,000 clones, roughly 80% of which appear only once. Material for sequencing was PBMCs. The receptors here all came from a man aged 30 to 45 in good health and CMV-seropositive. Both conserved end residues are part of each CDR3. The D gene is left open where the match is weak. Rows give clone size only sometimes, using once, few, many, or a class for an expanded clone.

clone size,V gene,J gene,D gene,CDR3 length,CDR3 protein,CDR3 DNA
NA,TRBV10-3,TRBJ2-7,TRBD2,17,CAASGGPGSGRAYEQYF,TGTGCCGCCTCCGGGGGGCCCGGTAGCGGGAGGGCCTACGAGCAGTACTTC
NA,TRBV7-9,TRBJ1-4,NA,14,CASSLMESNEKLFF,TGTGCCAGCAGCCTAATGGAGTCTAATGAAAAACTGTTTTTT
NA,TRBV9,TRBJ2-7,TRBD2,13,CASSVVSSGEQYF,TGTGCCAGCAGCGTAGTGTCTAGCGGGGAGCAGTACTTC
NA,TRBV5-6,TRBJ2-2,TRBD1,17,CASSPEARGRIGGELFF,TGTGCCAGCAGCCCCGAGGCCAGGGGGCGGATTGGCGGGGAGCTGTTTTTT
NA,TRBV5-6,TRBJ1-2,TRBD1,13,CASSFRTGRSYTF,TGTGCCAGCAGCTTTCGGACAGGGAGAAGCTACACCTTC
NA,TRBV9,TRBJ2-7,NA,14,CASNDGGPGYEQYF,TGTGCCAGCAATGATGGAGGGCCCGGGTACGAGCAGTACTTC
NA,TRBV11-2,TRBJ1-5,NA,15,CASSLGPGSNQPQHF,TGTGCCAGCAGCTTAGGCCCCGGGAGCAATCAGCCCCAGCATTTT
NA,TRBV19,TRBJ1-1,TRBD1,13,CASLPTGDTEAFF,TGTGCCAGCCTACCCACAGGGGACACTGAAGCTTTCTTT
NA,TRBV7-2,TRBJ2-5,TRBD2,15,CASSLAGTGEGIVYF,TGTGCCAGCAGCTTAGCGGGGACGGGGGAGGGTATAGTGTACTTC
once,TRBV7-6,TRBJ2-1,NA,17,CASSLMTASGGRSEQFF,TGTGCCAGCAGCTTAATGACGGCGAGCGGTGGGAGGTCGGAGCAGTTCTTC
few,TRBV11-1,TRBJ2-1,TRBD2,17,CASSLSSGSPLYNEQFF,TGTGCCAGCAGCTTATCTAGCGGGAGCCCTCTCTACAATGAGCAGTTCTTC
NA,TRBV6-5,TRBJ2-2,TRBD2,13,CASTTSGRAELFF,TGTGCCAGCACTACTAGCGGGAGGGCGGAGCTGTTTTTT
NA,TRBV11-2,TRBJ2-7,TRBD2,15,CASSLVAGGFHEQYF,TGTGCCAGCAGCTTAGTAGCGGGAGGTTTCCACGAGCAGTACTTC
NA,TRBV15,TRBJ2-3,TRBD2,16,CATSRAIAGGAGTQYF,TGTGCCACCAGCAGGGCCATAGCGGGGGGGGCAGGTACGCAGTATTTT
NA,TRBV7-2,TRBJ2-7,TRBD1,14,CASSFGTGGVEQYF,TGTGCCAGCAGCTTCGGGACAGGGGGCGTTGAGCAGTACTTC
few,TRBV25-1,TRBJ1-4,NA,15,CASSLRTEDNEKLFF,TGTGCCAGCAGTCTCCGGACAGAGGACAATGAAAAACTGTTTTTT
NA,TRBV7-3,TRBJ2-1,TRBD2,17,CASSPRLAAPIYNEQFF,TGTGCCAGCAGCCCCCGGCTAGCGGCTCCTATTTACAATGAGCAGTTCTTC
NA,TRBV6-1,TRBJ1-1,TRBD1,15,CASSDTGTGVPEAFF,TGTGCCAGCAGTGACACCGGGACAGGAGTACCTGAAGCTTTCTTT
NA,TRBV25-1,TRBJ2-2,NA,17,CASSLPGGQGAAGELFF,TGTGCCAGCAGCCTCCCGGGGGGCCAAGGGGCGGCCGGGGAGCTGTTTTTT
NA,TRBV28,TRBJ2-5,NA,12,CASTRTQETQYF,TGTGCCAGCACTAGGACACAAGAGACCCAGTACTTC
NA,TRBV6-6,TRBJ2-1,NA,15,CASSSQSTSYNEQFF,TGTGCCAGCAGTTCACAGTCGACCTCCTACAATGAGCAGTTCTTC
NA,TRBV28,TRBJ2-7,TRBD1,13,CASSPGQGYEQYF,TGTGCCAGCAGTCCGGGACAGGGCTACGAGCAGTACTTC
NA,TRBV5-5,TRBJ2-5,TRBD2,14,CASSRGDGETAQYF,TGTGCCAGCAGCCGGGGGGACGGAGAAACAGCCCAGTACTTC
NA,TRBV10-3,TRBJ2-1,NA,20,CAISAPQLVARISSYNEQFF,TGTGCCATCAGTGCTCCCCAGTTGGTAGCGAGGATTAGCTCCTACAATGAGCAGTTCTTC
NA,TRBV29-1,TRBJ2-5,NA,13,CSVEQVAKETQYF,TGCAGCGTTGAACAGGTCGCGAAAGAGACCCAGTACTTC
NA,TRBV10-3,TRBJ1-2,NA,14,CAISESVGGYGYTF,TGTGCCATCAGTGAGTCGGTTGGAGGCTATGGCTACACCTTC
NA,TRBV6-4,TRBJ2-1,NA,16,CASSDSSSSDYNEQFF,TGTGCCAGCAGTGACTCGTCTAGCTCTGACTACAATGAGCAGTTCTTC
NA,TRBV9,TRBJ2-7,NA,15,CASSVVPGYSYEQYF,TGTGCCAGCAGCGTAGTGCCAGGATACTCCTACGAGCAGTACTTC
NA,TRBV27,TRBJ2-7,TRBD1,15,CASSLSRGGLYEQYF,TGTGCCAGCAGTTTATCACGAGGGGGCCTCTACGAGCAGTACTTC
once,TRBV5-1,TRBJ2-7,NA,13,CASSMDSFYEQYF,TGCGCCAGCAGCATGGACAGTTTCTACGAGCAGTACTTC
NA,TRBV10-1,TRBJ2-1,TRBD1,15,CASSAGQGAYNEQFF,TGCGCCAGCAGTGCGGGACAGGGGGCTTACAATGAGCAGTTCTTC
NA,TRBV27,TRBJ1-5,NA,16,CASSLSVRIGDQPQHF,TGTGCCAGCAGTTTATCCGTCAGGATCGGTGATCAGCCCCAGCATTTT
NA,TRBV4-2,TRBJ2-7,TRBD2,14,CASSQASGSPEQYF,TGTGCCAGCAGCCAAGCTAGCGGGAGTCCCGAGCAGTACTTC
NA,TRBV7-8,TRBJ1-5,NA,14,CASSPTGLNQPQHF,TGTGCCAGCAGCCCAACAGGGCTCAATCAGCCCCAGCATTTT
NA,TRBV9,TRBJ1-4,NA,11,CASSSDEKLFF,TGTGCCAGCAGCTCGGATGAAAAACTGTTTTTT
few,TRBV4-2,TRBJ2-5,NA,13,CASSQTQQETQYF,TGTGCCAGCAGCCAAACCCAGCAAGAGACCCAGTACTTC
NA,TRBV5-1,TRBJ1-2,NA,14,CASSPRTGNYGYTF,TGCGCCAGCAGCCCTCGGACGGGGAACTATGGCTACACCTTC
NA,TRBV10-1,TRBJ2-7,TRBD2,12,CASSLAGGPQYF,TGCGCCAGCAGTCTAGCGGGAGGGCCCCAGTACTTC
few,TRBV29-1,TRBJ1-4,TRBD1,14,CSVIGTGANEKLFF,TGCAGCGTGATCGGGACAGGGGCGAATGAAAAACTGTTTTTT
NA,TRBV6-1,TRBJ2-4,NA,16,CASSGSSSRIGDIQYF,TGTGCCAGCAGTGGGTCTAGCAGCCGAATTGGGGACATTCAGTACTTC
NA,TRBV6-5,TRBJ2-7,TRBD2,16,CASSYSWTSGVHEQYF,TGTGCCAGCAGTTACTCGTGGACTAGCGGGGTCCACGAGCAGTACTTC
NA,TRBV7-9,TRBJ2-7,TRBD1,16,CASSSPGDRGGYEQYF,TGTGCCAGCAGCTCACCGGGCGACAGGGGTGGGTACGAGCAGTACTTC
once,TRBV7-8,TRBJ1-2,NA,11,CASRTRGGYTF,TGTGCCAGCAGGACTCGTGGCGGCTACACCTTC
NA,TRBV18,TRBJ1-1,TRBD1,16,CASSQLGTGLNTEAFF,TGTGCCAGCTCACAACTAGGGACAGGGCTGAACACTGAAGCTTTCTTT
NA,TRBV9,TRBJ2-1,TRBD2,16,CASSAVGLAEYNEQFF,TGTGCCAGCAGCGCAGTCGGGCTAGCGGAGTACAATGAGCAGTTCTTC
few,TRBV9,TRBJ2-7,NA,18,CASSVGPKQGSPSYEQYF,TGTGCCAGCAGCGTAGGCCCTAAACAGGGCTCCCCCTCCTACGAGCAGTACTTC
once,TRBV19,TRBJ1-1,TRBD1,14,CASSLQGQNTEAFF,TGTGCCAGTAGTTTACAGGGGCAGAACACTGAAGCTTTCTTT
few,TRBV7-9,TRBJ1-5,NA,14,CARRAGAPNQPQHF,TGCGCCCGGAGGGCCGGGGCTCCCAATCAGCCCCAGCATTTT
NA,TRBV18,TRBJ2-3,TRBD2,15,CASSPTSGSGDTQYF,TGTGCCAGCTCACCAACTAGCGGGAGTGGGGATACGCAGTATTTT
few,TRBV15,TRBJ1-4,NA,16,CATSRDRGSANEKLFF,TGTGCCACCAGCAGAGATAGGGGTTCCGCTAATGAAAAACTGTTTTTT
NA,TRBV4-3,TRBJ2-7,NA,15,CASSQRLSANDEQYF,TGCGCCAGCAGCCAACGACTGTCCGCTAACGACGAGCAGTACTTC
NA,TRBV19,TRBJ2-7,NA,13,CASSPRNMYEQYF,TGTGCCAGTAGTCCCCGAAACATGTACGAGCAGTACTTC
NA,TRBV5-1,TRBJ1-2,NA,14,CASSSGGANYGYTF,TGCGCCAGCAGCTCGGGGGGAGCTAACTATGGCTACACCTTC
NA,TRBV28,TRBJ1-2,NA,13,CASRVDNNYGYTF,TGTGCCAGCAGGGTCGACAACAACTATGGCTACACCTTC